Presented here are 10 T cell receptor beta chains from one specimen sequenced in a study of cytomegalovirus exposure and HLA in healthy donors. PCR involved 60 Vbeta and 13 Jbeta primers. Here immunoSEQ multiplex PCR was the method, and the copy in TCRdb shows in-frame clones only, minus some. The listing records 65,000 to 80,000 clones. Sequencing input: PBMCs. The receptors derive from a female donor in good health and CMV-seropositive.

The chain combines TRBV5-4 with TRBJ2-2; TRBD1 aligns across 10 bases. V lost 2 bases, J lost 5 bases, and 3 bases stayed unmatched. CDR1 and CDR2 (germline): SGHNT, YYREEE (reference sequence). This CDR3 is 15 amino acids long. Here the CDR3 reads CASSLRTGGTGELFF. In nucleotides, the CDR3 is TGTGCCAGCAGCTTAAGGACAGGGGGTACCGGGGAGCTGTTTTTT.

The rearrangement joins TRBV7-8 to TRBJ1-6; no clear D. The CDR3 contains 15 residues. The germline V gene encodes CDR1 SGHVS and CDR2 FQNEAQ. Between the trimmed V and J ends, which lost 5 bases and 10 bases, there was a span of 18 bases. The CDR3 is CASSPFRDGRSPLHF. For the CDR3, the DNA is TGTGCCAGCAGCCCATTTAGGGATGGGAGATCACCCCTCCACTTT.

The chain combines TRBV30 with TRBJ2-1; TRBD2 aligns across 13 bases. This CDR3 comprises 13 residues. The V gene's germline CDR1 is GTSNPN and CDR2 SVGIG (reference sequence). CDR3 DNA sequence: TGTGCTGTAACTAGCGGGGGGGTCGATGAGCAGTTCTTC. Encoded protein: CAVTSGGVDEQFF.

This sequence joins TRBV19 and TRBJ2-2, with 8 bases fitting TRBD1. CDR1 is LNHDA, CDR2 SQIVND, per germline (reference sequence). The V and J ends lost 3 bases and 7 bases, in that order; junction bases with no gene match: 7. The CDR3 loop spans 15 amino acids. CDR3 loop: CASSMDPGGIGELFF. CDR3 DNA: TGTGCCAGTAGTATGGACCCAGGGGGCATCGGGGAGCTGTTTTTT.

The J gene is TRBJ1-5, the V gene TRBV7-6; D is ambiguous. V shed 5 bases and J shed 0 bases, with 11 bases lying between them. Germline V lookup: CDR1 SGHVS, CDR2 FNYEAQ. The CDR3 runs 15 residues. The CDR3 is CASSLVEGSNQPQHF. The CDR3 DNA is TGTGCCAGCAGCCTTGTCGAGGGTAGCAATCAGCCCCAGCATTTT.

V usage is TRBV9 and J usage is TRBJ2-1; a possible D gene is TRBD2 (6 bases). The CDR3 consists of 15 residues. In germline, CDR1 is SGDLS, CDR2 YYNGEE. V lost 0 bases to trimming and J lost 0 bases, with 7 bases between them. CDR3 coding DNA: TGTGCCAGCAGCGTAGAGGACTACTCCTACAATGAGCAGTTCTTC. This sequence encodes CASSVEDYSYNEQFF.

CDR3: CASSLGRETQYF. DNA of the CDR3: TGTGCCAGCAGCTTAGGCCGAGAGACCCAGTACTTC. The gene calls are TRBV13 and TRBJ2-5; no clear D gene. The CDR3 covers 12 residues. Trimming shortened V by 0 bases and J by 4 bases, and 3 bases separated the two germline ends. The germline V gene has CDR1 PRHDT and CDR2 FYEKMQ (reference sequence). Complete variable domain (other parts from reference TRBV13 and TRBJ2-5): AAGVIQSPRHLIKEKRETATLKCYPIPRHDTVYWYQQGPGQDPQFLISFYEKMQSDKGSIPDRFSAQQFSDYHSELNMSSLELGDSALYFCASSLGRETQYFGPGTRLLVL.

The chain is built from TRBV2 and TRBJ2-2, with 12 bases fitting TRBD2. The CDR3 is made up of 15 amino acids. With 6 bases clipped from V and 3 bases from J, the junction kept 2 bases outside the gene matches. The germline V gene has CDR1 SNHLY and CDR2 FYNNEI. CDR3 protein: CASSGLAGHTGELFF. The CDR3 DNA reads TGTGCCAGCAGCGGACTAGCGGGACACACCGGGGAGCTGTTTTTT. Based on the CDR3 plus reference TRBV2 and TRBJ2-2, the full variable domain is EPEVTQTPSHQVTQMGQEVILRCVPISNHLYFYWYRQILGQKVEFLVSFYNNEISEKSEIFDDQFSVERPDGSNFTLKIRSTKLEDSAMYFCASSGLAGHTGELFFGEGSRLTVL.

The chain joins TRBV27 to TRBJ2-7; a possible D gene is TRBD1 (5 bases). Germline CDR1 and CDR2: MNHEY and SMNVEV (reference sequence). This CDR3 contains 14 residues. The V end lost 5 bases, the J end lost 3 bases, and 14 bases lay between the germline ends. The CDR3 loop reads CASSLQGEFYEQYF. DNA of the CDR3: TGTGCCAGCAGTCTACAAGGGGAATTCTACGAGCAGTACTTC.

This chain connects TRBV10-1 to TRBJ2-7, with a possible D match to TRBD1 (5 bases). V gave up 3 bases and J gave up 4 bases, with 22 bases separating them. Germline V gene sequence: CDR1 WNHNN, CDR2 SYGVQD (reference sequence). The CDR3 runs to 17 residues. CDR3 protein: CASSDKATQTDPYEQYF. The CDR3, as DNA: TGCGCCAGCAGTGATAAGGCTACCCAGACAGACCCTTACGAGCAGTACTTC.